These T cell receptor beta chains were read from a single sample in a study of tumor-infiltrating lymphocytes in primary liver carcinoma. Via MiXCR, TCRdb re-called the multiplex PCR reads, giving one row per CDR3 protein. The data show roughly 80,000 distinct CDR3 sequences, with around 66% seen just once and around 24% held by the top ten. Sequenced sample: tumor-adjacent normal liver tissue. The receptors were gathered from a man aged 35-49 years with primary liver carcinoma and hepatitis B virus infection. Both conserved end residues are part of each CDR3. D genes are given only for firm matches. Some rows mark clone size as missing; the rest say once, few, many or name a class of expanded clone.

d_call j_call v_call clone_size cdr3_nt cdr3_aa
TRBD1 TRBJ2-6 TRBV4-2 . TGTGCCAGCAGCCAAGGGGCGGTGGACAGGGTTTTCTCTGGGGCCAAGGTCCTGACTTTC CASSQGAVDRVFSGAKVLTF
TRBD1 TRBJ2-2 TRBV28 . TGTGCCGGCAGCCCGGGACAGGGAACTATCGGGGAGCTGTTTTTT CAGSPGQGTIGELFF
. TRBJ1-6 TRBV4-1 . TGCGCCAGCAGCCAGGAATGGGAGGTGTGGAATTCACCCCTCCACTTT CASSQEWEVWNSPLHF
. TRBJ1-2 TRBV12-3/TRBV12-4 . TGTGCCAGCTGTTTAGAACAGGGTGACGTCTACATCTTC CASCLEQGDVYIF
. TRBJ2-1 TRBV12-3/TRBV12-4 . TGTGCGAGCAGGGGAGTAGTGGGAGGGTGGGATGAGCAGTTCTTC CASRGVVGGWDEQFF
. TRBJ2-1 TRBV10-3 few . CAVAGGTVFSSYNERFF
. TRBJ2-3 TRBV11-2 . TGTGCCAGCAGCGTCCAGCCGGGGGCAGCCACAGATACGCATTATTTT CASSVQPGAATDTHYF
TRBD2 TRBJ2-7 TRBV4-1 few TGCGCCAGCAGCCGTCTACCGGGACAGGGGATACCGACTAGCGGGAGGGCCGGGGGAGAGCAGTACTTC CASSRLPGQGIPTSGRAGGEQYF
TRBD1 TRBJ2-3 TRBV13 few TGTGCCATCAGCCCTGGGACAGGGGGCACAGATACGGAGTATTTT CAISPGTGGTDTEYF
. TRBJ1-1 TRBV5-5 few TGTGCCAGCAACTTGTACTACAGGGAGGCTGAAGCTTTCTTT CASNLYYREAEAFF
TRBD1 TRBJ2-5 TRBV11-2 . TGTGCATACAGCTTAATCTGGACAGGGGAAGAGACCCAGTACTTC CAYSLIWTGEETQYF
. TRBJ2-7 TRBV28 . TGTGCCAGCAGTTTCCTAACGGGAGATTACGAGCAGTACTTC CASSFLTGDYEQYF
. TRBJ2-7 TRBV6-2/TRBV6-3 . TGTGCCAGCAGCCTCCTAGGAGGCTACGAGAAGTACTTC CASSLLGGYEKYF
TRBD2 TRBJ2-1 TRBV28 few TGTGCCAGCTCTAGAGCGGGAGGGAGCAATGAGCAGTTCTTC CASSRAGGSNEQFF
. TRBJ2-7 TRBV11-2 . TGTGCCAGCAGCTTACGATGGACAAGGGAAAACGAGGAGTACTTT CASSLRWTRENEEYF
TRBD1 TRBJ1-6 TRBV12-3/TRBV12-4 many TGTGCCAGCAGGACGACAGGGTGGTCACCCCTCCACTTT CASRTTGWSPLHF
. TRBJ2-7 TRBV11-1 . TGTGCCAGCAGATCAAGAGGAGATAACTACGAGCAGTGCTTC CASRSRGDNYEQCF
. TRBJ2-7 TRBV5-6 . TGTGCCAGCAGCTTGGGAGCAGGTTCCTACGAGCGGTACTTC CASSLGAGSYERYF
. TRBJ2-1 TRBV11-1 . TGTGCCAGCGCAGGGACCTACAATGAGCAAATCTTC CASAGTYNEQIF
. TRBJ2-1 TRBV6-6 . TGTGCCAACAGTCATGGGGCCTATACCTTAGATGAGCAATTCTTC CANSHGAYTLDEQFF
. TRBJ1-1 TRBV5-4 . TGTGCCTGCAGGAGCGACGATGGCTCTGAAGCTTTCTTT CACRSDDGSEAFF
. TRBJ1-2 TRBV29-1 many TGCAGCGTTGGAGAATCCAACTATGGCTACACCTTC CSVGESNYGYTF
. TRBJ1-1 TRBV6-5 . TGTGCCAGCAGATCCGGGACGTCGAACACTGAAGCTTTCTTT CASRSGTSNTEAFF
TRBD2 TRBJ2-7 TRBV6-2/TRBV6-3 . TGTGCCAACAGTCCGACTAGCGCTTCCTACAAGCAGTACTTC CANSPTSASYKQYF
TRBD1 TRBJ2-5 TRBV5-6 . TGTGCCAGCGGCACCGGGACAGGGGGGGACACCCAGTACTTC CASGTGTGGDTQYF
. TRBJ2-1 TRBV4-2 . TGTGCCAGCTGCCAGGCCTCGGACGGCGGCTATGAGCGGTTCTTC CASCQASDGGYERFF
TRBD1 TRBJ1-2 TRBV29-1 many TGCAGCGTTGAAAAAAGTCAGGGGGACAGGGACTATGGCTACACCTTC CSVEKSQGDRDYGYTF
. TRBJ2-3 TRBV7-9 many TGTGCCAGCAGCCCAGCGACAGATACGCAGTATTTT CASSPATDTQYF
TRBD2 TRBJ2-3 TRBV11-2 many TGTGCCAGCACCGACCAGGTTTCTAGCGGGAGCTCAGATACGCAGTATTTT CASTDQVSSGSSDTQYF
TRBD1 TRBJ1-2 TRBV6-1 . TGTGCCAGCAGTGAAGGAATTCTGACAGGGGTCAGTGGCTACACCTTC CASSEGILTGVSGYTF
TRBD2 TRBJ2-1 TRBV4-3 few TGCGCCATCAGCCAAGGGTCTAGCGGGGGTGTGTTCTTC CAISQGSSGGVFF
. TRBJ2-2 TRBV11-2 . TGTGTCAGCAGCTTACTTGGAGCGGGCACCGGGGAGCTGTTTTTT CVSSLLGAGTGELFF
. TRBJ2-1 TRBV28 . TGTGCCAGCACAGTATCCTCCAAGCCCGAATCCAATGAGCAGTTCTTC CASTVSSKPESNEQFF
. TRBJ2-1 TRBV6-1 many TGTGCCAGCGGGGCACTCCGGGGTCGGGAGCAGTTCTTC CASGALRGREQFF
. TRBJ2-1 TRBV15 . TGTGCCACCAGCAGAGCCCGACTGGAGGGAGGAGGCTACAATGAGCAGTTCTTC CATSRARLEGGGYNEQFF
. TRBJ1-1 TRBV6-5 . TGTGCCAGCAACCCCTCGGACAGTTACACTGAAGCTTTCTTT CASNPSDSYTEAFF
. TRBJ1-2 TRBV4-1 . TGCGCCAGCAGCCTAGGGCCCGCAGGTGGCAGTAACTATGTCTACACCTTC CASSLGPAGGSNYVYTF
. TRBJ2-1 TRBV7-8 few TGTGCCAGCAGCCCGCTCGGAGGATCAGAGGTCTCATACAATGAGCAATTCTTC CASSPLGGSEVSYNEQFF
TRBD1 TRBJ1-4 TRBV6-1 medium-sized TGTGCCAGCAGTGTACAGGGGGTAACTAATGAAAAACTGTTTTTT CASSVQGVTNEKLFF
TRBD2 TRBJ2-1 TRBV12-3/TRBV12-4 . TGTGCCAGCAGAAACCCCTGGGCTAGCGGGAGAGATGAGCAGTTCTTC CASRNPWASGRDEQFF
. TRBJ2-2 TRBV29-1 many TGCAGCGTTCTCAGGGAGGACACCGGGGAGCTGTTTTTT CSVLREDTGELFF
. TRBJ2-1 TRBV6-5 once TGTGCCAACACCAACCCGGGACACGGTGATAATGAGCAGTTCTTC CANTNPGHGDNEQFF
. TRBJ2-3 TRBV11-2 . TGTGCCATCAGCCAGGGGTATACGGGGCCCAATCAGCCCCAGTATTTT CAISQGYTGPNQPQYF
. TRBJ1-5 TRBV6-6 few TGTGCCAGCAGTTACCGAGTAGAGTATAGCAATCAGCCTCAGCATTTT CASSYRVEYSNQPQHF
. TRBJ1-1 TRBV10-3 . TGTGCCATCAGTGACCCAAAGAAACACGCTGAAGCTTTCTTT CAISDPKKHAEAFF
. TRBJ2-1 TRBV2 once TGTACCAGCAGTGGGGGGGCTGATGAGCAGTTCTTC CTSSGGADEQFF
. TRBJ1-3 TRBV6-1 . TGTGCCAACAGTGAAGCCCCAGGTGACTCTGGAAACACCATATATTTT CANSEAPGDSGNTIYF